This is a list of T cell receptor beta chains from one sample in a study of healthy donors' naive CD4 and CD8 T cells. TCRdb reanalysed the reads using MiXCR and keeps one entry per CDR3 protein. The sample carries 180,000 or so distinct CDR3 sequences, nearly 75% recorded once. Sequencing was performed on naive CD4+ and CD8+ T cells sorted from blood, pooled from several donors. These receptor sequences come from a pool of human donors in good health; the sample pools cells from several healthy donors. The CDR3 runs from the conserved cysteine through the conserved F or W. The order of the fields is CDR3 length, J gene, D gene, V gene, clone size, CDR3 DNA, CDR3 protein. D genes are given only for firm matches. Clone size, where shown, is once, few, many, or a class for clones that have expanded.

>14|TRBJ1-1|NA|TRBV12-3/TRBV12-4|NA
TGTGCCAGCGATCAGGGCGGGGGGAACACTGAAGCTTTCTTT
CASDQGGGNTEAFF
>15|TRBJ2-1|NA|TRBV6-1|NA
TGTGCCAGCAGTGAAGACTCCTCCCCCCACAATGAGCAGTTCTTC
CASSEDSSPHNEQFF
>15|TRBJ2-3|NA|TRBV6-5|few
TGTGCCAGCAGTTACTCTAACTGGGACGCAGATACGCAGTATTTT
CASSYSNWDADTQYF
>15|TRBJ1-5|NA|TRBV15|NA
TGTGCCACCAGCAGCGGCAGGGTCGAGGGCCAGCCCCAGCATTTT
CATSSGRVEGQPQHF
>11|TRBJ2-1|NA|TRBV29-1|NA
TGCAGCGTTTGGACAGAAATCACCCAGTTCTTC
CSVWTEITQFF
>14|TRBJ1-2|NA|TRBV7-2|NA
TGTGCCAGCAGCTTAGGGCCAGGAAACTATGGCTACACCTTC
CASSLGPGNYGYTF
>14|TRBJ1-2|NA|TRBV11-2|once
TGTGCCAGCAGCCCGCGGGCAGTATCATGGGGCTACACCTTC
CASSPRAVSWGYTF
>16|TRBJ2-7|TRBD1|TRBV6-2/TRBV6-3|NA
TGTGCCAGCAGTCAAGACAGGGAGAAGGCTAGGGACGAGCAGTACTTC
CASSQDREKARDEQYF
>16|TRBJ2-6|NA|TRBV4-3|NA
TGCGCCAGCAGCCATCTCTCGACCACTGGGGCCAACGTCCTGACTTTC
CASSHLSTTGANVLTF
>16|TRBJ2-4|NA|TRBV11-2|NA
TGTGCCAGCAGCTTACCCATCCGGTGGGCCAAAAACATTCAGTACTTC
CASSLPIRWAKNIQYF
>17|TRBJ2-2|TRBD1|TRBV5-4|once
TGTGCCAGCAGCATTTACAGGGGGATTCGCGGCACCGGGGAGCTGTTTTTT
CASSIYRGIRGTGELFF
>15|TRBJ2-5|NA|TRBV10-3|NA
TGTGCCATCAGTGAATATAGTGGCAACCAAGAGACCCAGTACTTC
CAISEYSGNQETQYF
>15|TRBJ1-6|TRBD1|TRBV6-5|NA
TGTGCCAGCAGAGAGGGACAGGGGGGAAATTCACCCCTCCACTTT
CASREGQGGNSPLHF
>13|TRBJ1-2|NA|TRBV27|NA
TGTGCCAGCAGTCAACAGGGCAACTATGGCTACACCTTC
CASSQQGNYGYTF
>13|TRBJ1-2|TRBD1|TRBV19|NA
TGTGCCAGTACTCCGGGACAGTCCTTTGGCTACACCTTC
CASTPGQSFGYTF